This T cell receptor (beta chain) stems from a study of cytomegalovirus exposure and HLA in healthy donors. The CDR3 runs 14 residues. In germline, CDR1 is SEHNR, CDR2 FQNEAQ (reference sequence). Trimming took 5 bases from V and 2 from J, leaving 13 bases between them. TCRdb's copy holds only in-frame clones and misses some; the assay was immunoSEQ multiplex PCR. The sample contains about 120,000 clones, 89% of which appear only once. This TCR was sampled from a woman in her late teens or twenties in good health and CMV-seronegative. This chain joins TRBV7-9 and TRBJ2-7; D is uncertain. Sequencing used PBMCs. Here the CDR3 reads CASSPMIRPYEQYF. The CDR3 DNA is TGTGCCAGCAGCCCAATGATCAGGCCCTACGAGCAGTACTTC.